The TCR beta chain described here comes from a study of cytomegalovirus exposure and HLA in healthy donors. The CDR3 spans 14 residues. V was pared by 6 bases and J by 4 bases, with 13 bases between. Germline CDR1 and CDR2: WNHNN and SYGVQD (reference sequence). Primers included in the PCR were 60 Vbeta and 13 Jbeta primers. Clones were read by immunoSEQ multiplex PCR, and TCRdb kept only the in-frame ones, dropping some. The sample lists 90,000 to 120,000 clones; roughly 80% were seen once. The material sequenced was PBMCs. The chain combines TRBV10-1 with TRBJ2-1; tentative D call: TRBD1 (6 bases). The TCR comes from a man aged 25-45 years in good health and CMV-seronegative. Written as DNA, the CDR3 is TGCGCCAGCAGCCTAGGGGGAGTTTACAATGAGCAGTTCTTC. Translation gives CASSLGGVYNEQFF.